This TCR beta chain was captured by sequencing in a study of identifying expanded T cells in peripheral blood. V dropped 6 bases and J dropped 9 bases, with 18 bases sitting between them. CDR3 size: 14 residues. CDR1 and CDR2 from the germline V gene are LNHDA and SQIVND (reference sequence). Only in-frame clones appear in the TCRdb table, and some are missing; sequencing was by immunoSEQ multiplex PCR. The table lists 65,000 to 95,000 clones, about 90% of them singletons. As regards this clone: Its specificity is unknown.

Points from the study as a whole: Variance in clone template counts between two-week samples significantly increased with total template count across all healthy donors.

This chain links TRBV19 with TRBJ2-1; possibly TRBD2 for D (5 bases). This receptor was identified in a person aged 18-69 years in good health. The sample was blood. The CDR3 reads CASSRGDPQSEQFF. CDR3 bases: TGTGCCAGTAGCCGGGGTGACCCTCAATCTGAGCAGTTCTTC.